The table lists the clone carrying this T cell receptor beta chain with a few counts. Looked up from germline, CDR1 is SGHRS and CDR2 is YFSETQ. Trimming shortened V by 6 bases and J by 0 bases, and 4 bases separated the two germline ends. This CDR3 spans 12 amino acids. MiXCR, run by TCRdb on the 5' RACE reads, gives a single entry per CDR3 protein. Of some 350,000 distinct CDR3 sequences in the sample, under 5% were seen once. This sample is drawn from a study of T cells after yellow fever vaccination. The origin of this receptor is a man in his late teens or twenties who received the YFV17D yellow fever vaccine. Sample: PBMCs, taken 5 days after the yellow fever booster vaccination. The rearrangement links TRBV5-1 to TRBJ1-3; no clear D. For the CDR3, the DNA is TGCGCCAGCACTGACTCTGGAAACACCATATATTTT. It yields the protein CASTDSGNTIYF.